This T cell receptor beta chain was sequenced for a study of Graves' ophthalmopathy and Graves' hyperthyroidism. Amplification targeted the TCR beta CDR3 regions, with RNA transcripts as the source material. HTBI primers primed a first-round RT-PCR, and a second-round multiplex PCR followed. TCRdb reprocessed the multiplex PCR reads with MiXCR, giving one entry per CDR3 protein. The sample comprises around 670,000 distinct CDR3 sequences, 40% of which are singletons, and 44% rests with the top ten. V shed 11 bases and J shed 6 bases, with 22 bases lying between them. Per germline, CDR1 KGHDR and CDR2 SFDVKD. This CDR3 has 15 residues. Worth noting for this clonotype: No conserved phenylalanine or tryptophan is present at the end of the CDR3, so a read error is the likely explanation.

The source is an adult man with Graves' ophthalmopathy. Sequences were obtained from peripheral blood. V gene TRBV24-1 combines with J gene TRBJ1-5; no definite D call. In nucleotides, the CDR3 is TGTGCCAGCAGCCAAGGCGGTGGGGTTGGTCAGCCCCAGCATTCT. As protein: CASSQGGGVGQPQHS.